Below are 12 T cell receptor beta chains sequenced from a single sample in a study of CD8 T cells in Susac syndrome. RNA was extracted with the RNeasy kit, and a quantity of roughly 0.45 to 1 ug was reverse transcribed using random hexamers. TCRdb redid the calling of the immunoSEQ multiplex PCR reads with MiXCR, one entry per CDR3 protein. Of over 65,000 distinct CDR3 sequences listed, about 92% are singletons. The sample consisted of CD4+ T cells from PBMCs. Receptor source: a human donor with Susac syndrome.

V and J are TRBV20-1 and TRBJ2-5, with a tentative D call TRBD2 (7 bases). The V gene lost 3 bases and the J gene lost 5 bases, with 22 bases spanning the gap. Germline V gene lookup returns CDR1 DFQATT and CDR2 SNEGSKA (reference sequence). The CDR3 extends over 16 amino acids. In DNA form, the CDR3 reads TGCAGTGCTAGCGCCGCCGGGGGCGGAGCGGGGGAGACCCAGTACTTC. Translated, it gives CSASAAGGGAGETQYF.

J is TRBJ2-1 and V is TRBV7-3; 7 bases match TRBD1. Germline lookup yields CDR1 SGHTA and CDR2 FQGTGA. V shed 4 bases, J shed 8 bases, and the junction held 5 bases outside the gene matches. This CDR3 is 13 amino acids long. The CDR3 coding sequence is TGTGCCAGCAGCTACGACAGGGCCCATGAGCAGTTCTTC. This encodes CASSYDRAHEQFF.

This clonotype was recorded a few times. The chain links TRBV5-1 to TRBJ2-1; D might be TRBD2 (6 bases). Trimming removed 5 bases at V and 6 bases at J, with 15 bases between. The germline V gene has CDR1 SGHRS and CDR2 YFSETQ. This CDR3 is 14 amino acids long. The CDR3: CASSSGGVGNEQFF. For the CDR3, the DNA is TGCGCCAGCAGTAGCGGCGGTGTGGGCAATGAGCAGTTCTTC.

CDR3 loop: CSVADRGRGTGELFF. CDR3 DNA: TGCAGCGTTGCGGACAGGGGGCGCGGCACCGGGGAGCTGTTTTTT. V is TRBV29-1 and J is TRBJ2-2; 11 bases line up with TRBD1. CDR1 SQVTM and CDR2 ANQGSEA come from the germline V gene. This CDR3 contains 15 residues. Losses at the gene ends were 4 bases for V and 4 bases for J; bases not matched to a gene: 5.

This chain connects TRBV4-1 to TRBJ1-5; TRBD1 matches at 8 bases. Germline V CDR1 and CDR2: MGHRA, YSYEKL. Trimming removed 0 bases from V and 6 bases from J; junction bases left unmatched: 4. This CDR3 region has 15 residues. In DNA, the CDR3 is TGCGCCAGCAGCCAAGAAGGACAGGGTGCTCAGCCCCAGCATTTT. It specifies CASSQEGQGAQPQHF.

The rearrangement uses TRBV5-1 and TRBJ2-5, with D perhaps given as TRBD1 or TRBD2 (6 bases each). This CDR3 region has 15 residues. Germline loops: CDR1 SGHRS, CDR2 YFSETQ. Trimming removed 3 bases from V and 3 bases from J, with 15 bases in between. The CDR3 nucleotides are TGCGCCAGCAGCTCGGGGAGGACAGACAAAGAGACCCAGTACTTC. Translation gives CASSSGRTDKETQYF. The variable domain in full, with the rest retrieved from reference TRBV5-1 and TRBJ2-5, is KAGVTQTPRYLIKTRGQQVTLSCSPISGHRSVSWYQQTPGQGLQFLFEYFSETQRNKGNFPGRFSGRQFSNSRSEMNVSTLELGDSALYLCASSSGRTDKETQYFGPGTRLLVL.

This sequence joins TRBV29-1 and TRBJ2-1; 9 bases align to TRBD1. The CDR3 spans 16 residues. Germline CDR1 is SQVTM and CDR2 is ANQGSEA. Trimming cost V 2 bases and J 4 bases; bases outside gene matches: 9. CDR3 protein: CSVEFRTGAFYNEQFF. The DNA for the CDR3 is TGCAGCGTTGAATTCAGGACAGGGGCGTTTTACAATGAGCAGTTCTTC.

The rearrangement uses TRBV6-1 and TRBJ1-2, with D possibly being TRBD1 (6 bases). The CDR3 spans 15 residues. The V and J ends lost 3 bases and 2 bases respectively, with 13 bases between them. Germline V gene lookup returns CDR1 MNHNS and CDR2 SASEGT. Here the CDR3 reads CASSDAPGGNYGYTF. CDR3 bases: TGTGCCAGCAGTGACGCCCCGGGGGGCAACTATGGCTACACCTTC.

The chain has TRBV4-3 and TRBJ2-2, with D possibly matching TRBD1 (6 bases). The V and J ends lost 1 base and 6 bases respectively, with 12 bases between them. The CDR3 loop spans 15 amino acids. Germline values: CDR1 LGHNA, CDR2 YSLEER. The CDR3 sequence: CASSQGGRRPGELFF. The CDR3 DNA sequence: TGCGCCAGCAGCCAAGGGGGGCGCAGGCCCGGGGAGCTGTTTTTT.

The rearrangement uses TRBV19 and TRBJ1-5; D remains unclear. With 4 bases removed from V and 1 base from J, the gap between germline ends came to 11 bases. The CDR3 is 15 amino acids. Germline CDR1 LNHDA, CDR2 SQIVND (reference sequence). The CDR3 DNA reads TGTGCCAGTAGTACCCGGGTGTGGAGCAATCAGCCCCAGCATTTT. Encoded protein: CASSTRVWSNQPQHF.

The rearrangement links TRBV29-1 to TRBJ1-2, with D tentatively TRBD1 (5 bases). Germline V gene lookup returns CDR1 SQVTM and CDR2 ANQGSEA. V was trimmed by 2 bases and J by 2 bases, leaving 9 bases between them. The CDR3 loop spans 13 amino acids. The CDR3 is CSVEMGENYGYTF. CDR3 bases: TGCAGCGTTGAAATGGGGGAAAACTATGGCTACACCTTC.

V gene TRBV7-9 combines with J gene TRBJ2-5; 10 nucleotides match TRBD1. The V and J ends lost 7 bases and 2 bases, in that order; junction bases with no gene match: 13. The CDR3 length is 17 residues. The germline gives CDR1 SEHNR, CDR2 FQNEAQ (reference sequence). The CDR3 DNA reads as TGTGCCAGCACCCTAAAGCCCCCGGGACAGGGGCAAGAGACCCAGTACTTC. This sequence encodes CASTLKPPGQGQETQYF.